The 6 T cell receptor beta chains presented below share a single source sample, sequenced in a study of shared clonotypes between healthy human individuals. The assay was immunoSEQ multiplex PCR, and TCRdb's table has in-frame clones only and misses some. The sample has over a million clones, approximately 97% seen once. Source material: naive CD4+ T cells sorted from blood. Subset defined: CD45RA+ positively selected. These TCRs come from a man aged 25 to 40 in good health.

The CDR3 DNA reads as TGTGCCAGCAGTTTGGTGGGGGGCGCGGTAGGCTACGAGCAGTACTTC. This sequence encodes CASSLVGGAVGYEQYF. V and J are TRBV28 and TRBJ2-7; D possibly matches TRBD1 or TRBD2 (6 bases each). Looked up from germline, CDR1 is MDHEN and CDR2 is SYDVKM. V lost 3 bases and J lost 3, with 18 bases in between. This CDR3 comprises 16 residues.

The chain couples TRBV2 to TRBJ2-7; possibly TRBD2 for D (6 bases). The V gene's germline CDR1 is SNHLY and CDR2 FYNNEI. V lost 6 bases to trimming and J lost 7 bases, with 13 bases between them. The CDR3 has 12 amino acids. CDR3 protein: CASRGDRGEQYF. CDR3 DNA sequence: TGTGCCAGCAGGGGAGACCGGGGGGAGCAGTACTTC.

V gene TRBV29-1 combines with J gene TRBJ2-3; no clear D. Per the germline V gene, CDR1 is SQVTM and CDR2 is ANQGSEA. V was trimmed by 4 bases and J by 3 bases, leaving 11 bases between them. The CDR3 spans 13 residues. Here the CDR3 reads CSVALRQTDTQYF. The CDR3 region has the DNA TGCAGCGTTGCTCTCAGGCAGACAGATACGCAGTATTTT.

The V call is TRBV27, the J call TRBJ2-3; D remains unclear. Trimming removed 5 bases at V and 4 bases at J, with 10 bases between. Germline V gene lookup returns CDR1 MNHEY and CDR2 SMNVEV (reference sequence). The CDR3 runs to 13 residues. In DNA, the CDR3 is TGTGCCAGCAGTCCCATCGGAGCAGATACGCAGTATTTT. Its translation is CASSPIGADTQYF.

This chain joins TRBV5-4 and TRBJ1-4; the D is unclear. V dropped 2 bases and J dropped 2 bases, with 10 bases sitting between them. This CDR3 has 15 amino acids. Germline CDR1 reads SGHNT; CDR2 reads YYREEE (reference sequence). CDR3 DNA sequence: TGTGCCAGCAGCTTCGGATCGATGACTAATGAAAAACTGTTTTTT. It encodes CASSFGSMTNEKLFF.

This chain links TRBV27 with TRBJ2-1; D is possibly TRBD1 (6 bases). There are 15 residues in the CDR3. From germline, CDR1 is MNHEY and CDR2 SMNVEV (reference sequence). V was pared by 3 bases and J by 4 bases, with 13 bases between. The CDR3 DNA reads TGTGCCAGCAGTTTCGAACAGGGCCCGTACAATGAGCAGTTCTTC. Translation gives CASSFEQGPYNEQFF.